The 21 T cell receptor beta chains presented below share a single source sample, sequenced in a study of blood T cell repertoires in COVID-19. Libraries were prepared by immunoSEQ multiplex PCR; TCRdb keeps only in-frame clonotypes and omits some of them. Of around 370,000 clones listed, about 88% are singletons. Sequenced material: peripheral blood. The receptors originated from a woman in her sixties or seventies with COVID-19, enrolled during active disease.

V is TRBV19 and J is TRBJ1-4, with D tentatively TRBD1 (6 bases). CDR1 LNHDA and CDR2 SQIVND come from the germline V gene (reference sequence). V dropped 2 bases and J dropped 2 bases, with 6 bases sitting between them. This CDR3 is built from 14 residues. CDR3 DNA: TGTGCCAGTAGTATAACAGGGACTAATGAAAAACTGTTTTTT. It specifies CASSITGTNEKLFF.

The DNA for the CDR3 is TGCGCCAGCAGCCGCGGGACAGGGGTAATGTACGAGCAGTACTTC. Amino acids: CASSRGTGVMYEQYF. The rearrangement joins TRBV5-1 to TRBJ2-7, with 10 bases lining up with TRBD1. There are 15 residues in the CDR3. The V gene end was trimmed by 4 bases and the J gene end by 4 bases; junction bases not matched to a gene: 8. The germline V gene has CDR1 SGHRS and CDR2 YFSETQ.

The rearrangement uses TRBV5-8 and TRBJ2-5, with D possibly matching TRBD2 (5 bases). Germline assignment: CDR1 SGHTS and CDR2 YDEGEE. The CDR3 spans 14 residues. Trimming pared 2 bases from V and 2 bases from J, leaving 10 bases between. CDR3 loop: CASSLVEGQETQYF. The CDR3 nucleotides read TGTGCCAGCAGCTTAGTTGAGGGACAAGAGACCCAGTACTTC.

The CDR3 protein is CASNSGGAPAEAFF. CDR3 nucleotide sequence: TGTGCCAGCAACTCTGGGGGGGCCCCGGCTGAAGCTTTCTTT. The chain employs TRBV28 and TRBJ1-1; D is possibly TRBD1 (6 bases). The V and J ends lost 7 bases and 6 bases respectively, with 18 bases between them. The CDR3 has 14 residues. CDR1 is MDHEN and CDR2 is SYDVKM in the germline V gene.

The rearrangement uses TRBV7-2 and TRBJ2-2; D perhaps matches TRBD2 (5 bases). The CDR3 consists of 13 residues. Trimming removed 8 bases at V and 5 bases at J, with 12 bases between. CDR1 SGHTA and CDR2 FQGNSA come from the germline V gene. CDR3 in DNA: TGTGCCAGCGTTCCGGGGTCAACCGGGGAGCTGTTTTTT. Its translation is CASVPGSTGELFF.

The genes are TRBV7-6 and TRBJ1-1, with TRBD1 identical over 9 bases. Germline assignment: CDR1 SGHVS and CDR2 FNYEAQ. Germline trimming cut 5 bases from V and 7 bases from J; bases unmatched to any gene: 17. This CDR3 has 17 residues. The chain's CDR3 is CASSVPTRDRVEYEAFF. The CDR3 DNA follows: TGTGCCAGCAGCGTACCCACCCGGGACAGGGTGGAATATGAAGCTTTCTTT. The variable domain in full, with the rest retrieved from reference TRBV7-6 and TRBJ1-1, is GAGVSQSPRYKVTKRGQDVALRCDPISGHVSLYWYRQALGQGPEFLTYFNYEAQQDKSGLPNDRFSAERPEGSISTLTIQRTEQRDSAMYRCASSVPTRDRVEYEAFFGQGTRLTVV.

The J gene is TRBJ2-7, the V gene TRBV7-6; 8 nucleotides match TRBD2. CDR3 length: 16 amino acids. The V gene end was trimmed by 2 bases and the J gene end by 3 bases; junction bases not matched to a gene: 9. CDR1 and CDR2 from the germline V gene are SGHVS and FNYEAQ. This CDR3 reads CASSLYIVGGGYEQYF. The CDR3 DNA follows: TGTGCCAGCAGCTTATATATCGTCGGGGGGGGCTACGAGCAGTACTTC.

J is TRBJ2-3 and V is TRBV30; the D gene is possibly TRBD2 (7 bases). This CDR3 comprises 15 residues. Germline V gives CDR1 GTSNPN, CDR2 SVGIG (reference sequence). Trimming pared 0 bases from V and 5 bases from J, leaving 15 bases between. The CDR3 here is CAWSVPRGAEDTQYF. The DNA for the CDR3 is TGTGCCTGGAGTGTACCCCGGGGGGCGGAAGATACGCAGTATTTT.

V is TRBV28 and J is TRBJ1-5; tentative D call: TRBD1 (5 bases). This CDR3 comprises 15 residues. The germline V and J ends were trimmed by 6 bases and 5 bases, with 17 bases remaining between them. Germline V CDR1 and CDR2: MDHEN, SYDVKM. Written as DNA, the CDR3 is TGTGCCAGCAGCCCCCTAGGCGGGGGGGATCAGCCCCAGCATTTT. Translated, it gives CASSPLGGGDQPQHF.

The chain links TRBV11-2 to TRBJ1-1, with D hard to call. The CDR3 sequence is 13 residues long. Germline CDR1 reads SGHAT; CDR2 reads FQNNGV. V lost 1 base, J lost 1 base, and 4 bases lay in between. The chain's CDR3 is CASSLGANTEAFF. CDR3 nucleotide sequence: TGTGCCAGCAGCTTAGGGGCGAACACTGAAGCTTTCTTT.

The chain joins TRBV11-1 to TRBJ2-2, with TRBD1 matching over 7 bases. CDR1 is SGHAT and CDR2 is FQDESV in the germline V gene (reference sequence). The CDR3 extends over 13 amino acids. V dropped 4 bases and J dropped 6; count of bases not matched to a gene: 2. CDR3 sequence: CASSSTGAGELFF. The CDR3 DNA is TGTGCCAGCAGCTCTACAGGGGCCGGGGAGCTGTTTTTT. The full variable domain, with the rest looked up from reference TRBV11-1 and TRBJ2-2, is EAEVAQSPRYKITEKSQAVAFWCDPISGHATLYWYRQILGQGPELLVQFQDESVVDDSQLPKDRFSAERLKGVDSTLKIQPAELGDSAMYLCASSSTGAGELFFGEGSRLTVL.

V usage is TRBV27 and J usage is TRBJ2-2; TRBD1 matches 7 bases. Germline CDR1 is MNHEY and CDR2 is SMNVEV (reference sequence). The CDR3 totals 14 residues. The V and J ends lost 7 bases and 5 bases, in that order; junction bases with no gene match: 7. CDR3 protein: CASNSRQGTGELFF. The CDR3 nucleotides read TGTGCCAGCAACTCTAGACAGGGTACCGGGGAGCTGTTTTTT.

This rearrangement joins TRBV4-2 to TRBJ1-2, with unresolved D. The CDR3 runs 16 residues. The germline V and J ends were trimmed by 0 bases and 6 bases, with 17 bases remaining between them. The germline V gene has CDR1 LGHNA and CDR2 YNFKEQ. CDR3 loop: CASSQESPPRVHGYTF. CDR3 in DNA: TGTGCCAGCAGCCAAGAGTCCCCTCCCCGAGTCCATGGCTACACCTTC.

The gene calls are TRBV29-1 and TRBJ1-5; D might be TRBD1 (6 bases). CDR1 is SQVTM, CDR2 ANQGSEA, per germline. V was clipped by 5 bases and J by 0 bases, with 20 bases between them. The CDR3 extends over 17 amino acids. This CDR3 is CSVIFGTKLVSNQPQHF. The CDR3 DNA is TGCAGCGTTATCTTCGGGACAAAGCTAGTTAGCAATCAGCCCCAGCATTTT.

The rearrangement links TRBV15 to TRBJ2-5, with 14 bases lining up with TRBD2. Germline V gene sequence: CDR1 LNHNV, CDR2 YYDKDF (reference sequence). After removal of 1 base from V and 1 base from J, the junction contained 5 bases not matched to a gene. The CDR3 is 18 residues long. This CDR3 reads CATSRAPGTSGGQETQYF. As DNA, the CDR3 is TGTGCCACCAGCAGAGCCCCCGGGACTAGCGGGGGCCAAGAGACCCAGTACTTC.

The rearrangement links TRBV4-1 to TRBJ1-5; D gene unclear. The CDR3 sequence is 14 residues long. Germline CDR1 and CDR2: MGHRA and YSYEKL. V lost 4 bases to trimming and J lost 4 bases, with 11 bases between them. CDR3 sequence (DNA): TGCGCCAGCAGCCCCCTGGGCCTAAATCAGCCCCAGCATTTT. Its translation is CASSPLGLNQPQHF.

This rearrangement joins TRBV4-1 to TRBJ2-3, with 16 bases lining up with TRBD2. Trimming took 3 bases from V and 7 from J; bases not matched to a gene: 10. The CDR3 is 18 residues long. Per germline, CDR1 MGHRA and CDR2 YSYEKL. The CDR3 protein is CASSQLGTSGGAEHTQYF. The CDR3 DNA follows: TGCGCCAGCAGCCAGCTAGGGACTAGCGGGGGGGCCGAGCATACGCAGTATTTT.

There are a few counts of this clone. The rearrangement links TRBV13 to TRBJ1-1, with 7 nucleotides matching TRBD1. The CDR3 loop spans 11 amino acids. Germline loops: CDR1 PRHDT, CDR2 FYEKMQ (reference sequence). After removal of 4 bases from V and 11 bases from J, the junction contained 4 bases not matched to a gene. CDR3 nucleotides: TGTGCCAGCAGCTCAGACAGGGAGGCTTTCTTT. It translates to CASSSDREAFF. Full variable domain (outside the CDR3, taken from reference TRBV13 and TRBJ1-1): AAGVIQSPRHLIKEKRETATLKCYPIPRHDTVYWYQQGPGQDPQFLISFYEKMQSDKGSIPDRFSAQQFSDYHSELNMSSLELGDSALYFCASSSDREAFFGQGTRLTVV.

The rearrangement joins TRBV30 to TRBJ1-3, with 9 bases identical to TRBD1. The J segment lost 8 bases and the V segment lost 3 bases, leaving 5 bases of the junction unmatched. Germline-derived CDR1 and CDR2 are GTSNPN and SVGIG (reference sequence). The CDR3 extends over 13 amino acids. CDR3 residues: CAWRRTGVDTIYF. As DNA, the CDR3 is TGTGCCTGGAGGCGGACAGGGGTAGACACCATATATTTT.

The V call is TRBV24-1, the J call TRBJ2-7, with D tentatively TRBD1 (5 bases). The V gene's germline CDR1 is KGHDR and CDR2 SFDVKD. V dropped 1 base and J dropped 5 bases, with 8 bases sitting between them. CDR3 length: 13 residues. CDR3 region: CATSDFAGNEQYF. In nucleotides, the CDR3 is TGTGCCACCAGTGATTTCGCAGGGAACGAGCAGTACTTC.

The chain employs TRBV5-1 and TRBJ1-1, with D perhaps matching TRBD1 (5 bases). Trimming removed 1 base from V and 5 bases from J, with 12 bases in between. Germline V gene sequence: CDR1 SGHRS, CDR2 YFSETQ. The CDR3 consists of 14 residues. The CDR3 here is CASSLTGGSTEAFF. CDR3 nucleotide sequence: TGCGCCAGCAGCTTGACCGGGGGTAGTACTGAAGCTTTCTTT.